These 21 T cell receptor beta chains originate from one sample sequenced in a study of human thymus T cells (dated by TCRdb to the early 2020s). The method behind the library was the immunoSEQ multiplex PCR assay. The table was pulled from immuneACCESS by TCRdb, which kept in-frame rearrangements only. Such tables lose some clones; where checked, under half of the loss comes from unresolved V genes, and the rest has no known cause. The sample table records roughly 120,000 clones; just under 95% of these occur just once. The ten biggest clones cover more than 0.02% of the sample. Thymus tissue was collected as surgical resects that were removed during corrective cardiac surgery. Material: thymus tissue. The receptors were sampled from a boy under two years old with a congenital heart defect but otherwise immunologically healthy.

The genes are TRBV11-3 and TRBJ1-1, with D unclear. In germline, CDR1 is SGHNT, CDR2 YENEEA. This CDR3 contains 14 residues. With 5 bases removed from V and 3 bases from J, the gap between germline ends came to 13 bases. In nucleotides, the CDR3 is TGTGCCAGCAGCCCAAGCTACGGGTACACTGAAGCTTTCTTT. This sequence encodes CASSPSYGYTEAFF.

V usage is TRBV5-1 and J usage is TRBJ1-1; D may be TRBD1 (6 bases). The germline V gene has CDR1 SGHRS and CDR2 YFSETQ. There are 15 residues in the CDR3. V lost 4 bases, J lost 2 bases, and 15 bases lay in between. DNA of the CDR3: TGCGCCAGCAGCCGCGGACAGTTCCTAAACACTGAAGCTTTCTTT. Translated, it gives CASSRGQFLNTEAFF.

The chain is built from TRBV28 and TRBJ1-5; D is possibly TRBD1 (5 bases). The CDR3 is 16 amino acids. V shed 5 bases and J shed 0 bases, with 14 bases lying between them. Germline V CDR1 and CDR2: MDHEN, SYDVKM. CDR3 in amino acids: CASSPDRVYSNQPQHF. CDR3 coding DNA: TGTGCCAGCAGTCCCGACAGAGTCTATAGCAATCAGCCCCAGCATTTT.

The gene calls are TRBV30 and TRBJ2-3; D remains unclear. V gave up 2 bases and J gave up 1 base, with 10 bases separating them. The CDR3 has 14 residues. Germline assignment: CDR1 GTSNPN and CDR2 SVGIG (reference sequence). The CDR3 DNA follows: TGTGCCTGGAGTATCCTCGAGGGCACAGATACGCAGTATTTT. Translation gives CAWSILEGTDTQYF.

This rearrangement joins TRBV7-9 to TRBJ1-2, with D unclear. With 5 bases removed from V and 5 bases from J, the gap between germline ends came to 18 bases. Germline V gives CDR1 SEHNR, CDR2 FQNEAQ (reference sequence). This CDR3 is built from 15 residues. DNA for the CDR3: TGTGCCAGCAGCGATACGACTTATTTGAGTTATGGCTACACCTTC. It translates to CASSDTTYLSYGYTF.

The chain recombines TRBV4-2 with TRBJ2-3, with TRBD2 matching 15 bases. The ends lost 5 bases at V and 1 base at J; junction bases unmatched: 7. There are 18 residues in the CDR3. Looked up from germline, CDR1 is LGHNA and CDR2 is YNFKEQ. The CDR3 loop reads CASSYGLAGGSGTDTQYF. As DNA, the CDR3 is TGTGCCAGCAGCTACGGACTAGCGGGGGGGTCGGGCACAGATACGCAGTATTTT.

V and J are TRBV19 and TRBJ1-6, with D uncertain. Germline assignment: CDR1 LNHDA and CDR2 SQIVND (reference sequence). Trimming cost V 4 bases and J 0 bases, with 13 bases left between them. The CDR3 contains 17 residues. CDR3 nucleotides: TGTGCCAGTAGTAGATGGACGAAAAGCTCCTATAATTCACCCCTCCACTTT. Its translation is CASSRWTKSSYNSPLHF.

This rearrangement joins TRBV30 to TRBJ1-3; possible D gene TRBD1, 5 bases. This CDR3 contains 14 residues. From germline, CDR1 is GTSNPN and CDR2 SVGIG (reference sequence). CDR3 sequence: CAYRQFLLGNTIYF. The DNA for the CDR3 is TGTGCTTACCGACAGTTCTTACTCGGAAACACCATATATTTT.

V gene TRBV28 combines with J gene TRBJ2-3; D is possibly TRBD1 or TRBD2 (5 bases each). This CDR3 has 13 residues. V was trimmed by 5 bases and J by 3 bases, leaving 9 bases between them. Germline lookup yields CDR1 MDHEN and CDR2 SYDVKM. The CDR3 here is CASSRGGTDTQYF. Here the CDR3 DNA reads TGTGCCAGCAGTCGGGGCGGGACAGATACGCAGTATTTT.

V usage is TRBV5-6 and J usage is TRBJ2-2; D is possibly TRBD1 (6 bases). This CDR3 region has 18 residues. V gave up 2 bases and J gave up 3 bases, with 20 bases separating them. CDR1 and CDR2 (germline): SGHDT, YYEEEE. CDR3 DNA: TGTGCCAGCAGCTTCGCCATCCTCGCAGAGGGGGACACCGGGGAGCTGTTTTTT. This translates into CASSFAILAEGDTGELFF.

The chain couples TRBV5-6 to TRBJ1-1, with 7 bases aligning to TRBD1. The CDR3 is 17 residues long. Germline values: CDR1 SGHDT, CDR2 YYEEEE. V lost 4 bases, J lost 1 base, and 13 bases stayed unmatched. The CDR3 sequence: CASSGGRGLPPNTEAFF. As DNA, the CDR3 is TGTGCCAGCAGCGGCGGTAGGGGGCTTCCCCCGAACACTGAAGCTTTCTTT.

The chain links TRBV30 to TRBJ2-5; D possibly corresponds to TRBD2 (7 bases). The germline gives CDR1 GTSNPN, CDR2 SVGIG (reference sequence). The CDR3 covers 13 residues. V gave up 3 bases and J gave up 2 bases, with 10 bases separating them. CDR3 in amino acids: CAWSGGRQETQYF. DNA for the CDR3: TGTGCCTGGAGCGGGGGGCGTCAAGAGACCCAGTACTTC.

This chain uses TRBV5-6 with TRBJ2-1, with D perhaps being TRBD1 or TRBD2 (5 bases each). The CDR3 has 14 residues. The V end lost 5 bases, the J end lost 4 bases, and 13 bases lay between the germline ends. Per germline, CDR1 SGHDT and CDR2 YYEEEE. The CDR3 spells CASRTGRLYNEQFF. The CDR3 coding sequence is TGTGCCAGCAGGACGGGACGGCTGTACAATGAGCAGTTCTTC.

This clone was picked up one time. The chain combines TRBV5-1 with TRBJ2-5; TRBD2 matches at 11 bases. CDR3 length: 17 amino acids. Trimming cost V 2 bases and J 5 bases; bases outside gene matches: 11. CDR1 SGHRS and CDR2 YFSETQ come from the germline V gene. CDR3 sequence: CASSLMTSGDTGETQYF. In DNA form, the CDR3 reads TGCGCCAGCAGCTTAATGACTAGCGGGGACACGGGGGAGACCCAGTACTTC.

DNA for the CDR3: TGCGCCAGCGCCCCAAGATGGGAGTCCCAGCTACATCGCACAGATACGCAGTATTTT. Its translation is CASAPRWESQLHRTDTQYF. The rearrangement joins TRBV4-1 to TRBJ2-3; TRBD2 is a possible D gene (5 bases). V was shortened by 8 bases and J by 1 base, with 28 bases between the two germline ends. In germline, CDR1 is MGHRA, CDR2 YSYEKL. This CDR3 region has 19 residues.

This chain uses TRBV1 with TRBJ2-7; the DNA was not used to check the table's D call, TRBD1. TRBV1 is classified as a pseudogene. The CDR3 is made up of 20 amino acids. CDR3 nucleotide sequence: TGCACCAGCAGCCAAGATATGGACCAACATAACAGGGGTCACTCCTACGAGCAGTACTTC. Protein: CTSSQDMDQHNRGHSYEQYF.

The V gene is TRBV6-1, the J gene TRBJ2-7, with TRBD1 identical over 9 bases. From germline, CDR1 is MNHNS and CDR2 SASEGT. Trimming removed 5 bases from V and 3 bases from J; junction bases left unmatched: 8. There are 15 residues in the CDR3. CDR3 in DNA: TGTGCCAGCAGTCGGGTGACAGGGGGTTGCTACGAGCAGTACTTC. Translating it yields CASSRVTGGCYEQYF.

V gene TRBV12-5 combines with J gene TRBJ1-1; D not certain. Trimming pared 2 bases from V and 3 bases from J, leaving 16 bases between. The CDR3 has 16 residues. Looked up from germline, CDR1 is LGHNT and CDR2 is FRNRAP. CDR3 DNA: TGTGCTAGTGGTTTGCCACCCCCGGACTTGGACACTGAAGCTTTCTTT. Translation: CASGLPPPDLDTEAFF.

V gene TRBV21-1 combines with J gene TRBJ2-5; the table's D call of TRBD2 was not tested on the DNA. TRBV21-1 is flagged as a pseudogene. The CDR3 runs to 15 residues. CDR3 region: CASSKGRTTIGTQYF. CDR3 sequence (DNA): TGTGCCAGCAGCAAAGGAAGGACTACCATCGGGACCCAGTACTTC.

The chain joins TRBV7-3 to TRBJ2-1; no firm D call. Germline loops: CDR1 SGHTA, CDR2 FQGTGA. V was clipped by 5 bases and J by 6 bases, with 17 bases between them. The CDR3 is 15 amino acids. CDR3 loop: CASSPLGAPVNEQFF. CDR3 DNA: TGTGCCAGCAGCCCCCTGGGCGCCCCTGTCAATGAGCAGTTCTTC. The full variable domain, in which reference TRBV7-3 and TRBJ2-1 provide the parts outside the CDR3, is GAGVSQTPSNKVTEKGKYVELRCDPISGHTALYWYRQSLGQGPEFLIYFQGTGAADDSGLPNDRFFAVRPEGSVSTLKIQRTERGDSAVYLCASSPLGAPVNEQFFGPGTRLTVL.

The chain couples TRBV7-6 to TRBJ2-7; D not resolved. The V end was cut by 5 bases, the J end by 3 bases, with 14 bases between. The CDR3 is 14 residues long. Germline V gene lookup returns CDR1 SGHVS and CDR2 FNYEAQ. Here the CDR3 reads CASSPRSDYYEQYF. DNA for the CDR3: TGTGCCAGCAGCCCCCGATCGGATTACTACGAGCAGTACTTC. Full variable domain (rest looked up from reference TRBV7-6 and TRBJ2-7): GAGVSQSPRYKVTKRGQDVALRCDPISGHVSLYWYRQALGQGPEFLTYFNYEAQQDKSGLPNDRFSAERPEGSISTLTIQRTEQRDSAMYRCASSPRSDYYEQYFGPGTRLTVT.